This T cell receptor beta chain was sequenced in a study of early T cells in non-severe SARS-CoV-2 infection. Regarding the study as a whole: VDJdb-based matching was biased toward anti-spike CD8 responses and missed private and CD4 specificities.

This clonotype has ten or more counts. Antigen: not known. Attached unique molecular identifiers marked individual cDNA molecules. TCRdb reprocessed the 5' RACE reads via MiXCR and lists one record per CDR3 protein. The table includes some 30,000 distinct CDR3 sequences, roughly 4.5% detected once. The CDR3 runs to 14 residues. The ends were cut back, 6 bases at V and 5 bases at J, with 14 bases in the middle. Germline CDR1 WSHSY, CDR2 SAAADI. The genes are TRBV10-2 and TRBJ2-1, with D possibly matching TRBD2 (5 bases). Specimen: whole blood. This TCR was sampled from an adult who was a healthcare worker with PCR-confirmed SARS-CoV-2 infection or an uninfected control (not recorded which). The CDR3, as DNA: TGCGCCAGCAGCCCGCCTAGCACTAACAATGAGCAGTTCTTC. Protein product: CASSPPSTNNEQFF.